The rows below give T cell receptor beta chains drawn from one sample of a study of identifying expanded T cells in peripheral blood. Profiled with immunoSEQ multiplex PCR; TCRdb holds only in-frame clones, not every one. In the table there are some 78,000 clones, around four fifths of which are singletons. The sequenced sample consisted of blood. All receptors come from a person aged 18-69 years in good health. CDR3s leave out the opening cysteine and the closing phenylalanine or tryptophan. Not all rows give a size; the values are once, few, many and, for expanded clones, a class.

V: TRBV6-1
size: .
J: TRBJ2-3
CDR3: ATKGDRGGADTQY

V: TRBV18
size: .
J: TRBJ1-4
CDR3: ASSPTGNEKLF

V: TRBV29-1
size: .
J: TRBJ1-2
CDR3: SVEQGNYGYT

V: TRBV5-5
size: few
J: TRBJ1-5
CDR3: ASSFQGAGNQPQH

V: TRBV4-3
size: .
J: TRBJ2-3
CDR3: ASSQLAGEVGDTQY

V: TRBV4-1
size: .
J: TRBJ2-5
CDR3: ASSQDGVSSGETQY

V: TRBV2
size: .
J: TRBJ2-1
CDR3: ATVGLAGGLDEQF

V: TRBV25-1
size: .
J: TRBJ1-1
CDR3: ASSGLGITEAF

V: TRBV19
size: .
J: TRBJ1-5
CDR3: ASSSWVEQPQH

V: TRBV11-3
size: .
J: TRBJ2-1
CDR3: ASSLEMGEQF

V: TRBV9
size: .
J: TRBJ2-3
CDR3: ASSVGQGRRTDTQY

V: TRBV4-1
size: .
J: TRBJ1-4
CDR3: ASSQDSGAERGKLF

V: TRBV11-3
size: once
J: TRBJ2-1
CDR3: ASSLAGSQYNEQF

V: TRBV19
size: .
J: TRBJ1-2
CDR3: ASSRGQGAIYGYT

V: TRBV19
size: .
J: TRBJ2-1
CDR3: ASSMTGAYNEQF

V: TRBV28
size: once
J: TRBJ1-1
CDR3: ASSLLGTGVEAF

V: TRBV2
size: .
J: TRBJ2-3
CDR3: ASSNSGNTDTQY

V: TRBV21-1
size: once
J: TRBJ1-4
CDR3: ASSKGQNEKLF

V: TRBV6-5
size: .
J: TRBJ2-6
CDR3: ASSRPVSGANVLT

V: TRBV29-1
size: .
J: TRBJ2-1
CDR3: SVVGLAESSYNEQF

V: TRBV4-2
size: once
J: TRBJ2-1
CDR3: ASSYSAQYNEQF

V: TRBV5-6
size: .
J: TRBJ2-1
CDR3: ASSLGLTSGRNEQF

V: TRBV28
size: .
J: TRBJ2-5
CDR3: ASSSTWGESPQETQY

V: TRBV7-8
size: .
J: TRBJ2-1
CDR3: ASSLGPGAPHRWEQF

V: TRBV28
size: .
J: TRBJ1-3
CDR3: ASSATGSGNTIY

V: TRBV7-8
size: .
J: TRBJ1-5
CDR3: ASSGDRVGQPQH

V: TRBV4-3
size: .
J: TRBJ2-2
CDR3: ASTSGSNTGELF

V: TRBV18
size: .
J: TRBJ2-1
CDR3: ASSLTGRGEQF

V: TRBV6-5
size: .
J: TRBJ2-7
CDR3: ASSLDRGSYEQY

V: TRBV2
size: .
J: TRBJ2-5
CDR3: ASDVGQGALETQY

V: TRBV7-2
size: .
J: TRBJ2-5
CDR3: ASLGRGLQETQY

V: TRBV6-1
size: .
J: TRBJ2-6
CDR3: ASSEWGSGANVLT

V: TRBV6-5
size: .
J: TRBJ1-1
CDR3: ASSWKGQGDTEAF

V: TRBV4-2
size: .
J: TRBJ2-3
CDR3: ASSQDPSSGDTQY

V: TRBV29-1
size: .
J: TRBJ1-2
CDR3: SSSTGADYGYT

V: TRBV11-2
size: .
J: TRBJ1-2
CDR3: ASSLEGARTHGYT

V: TRBV19
size: .
J: TRBJ2-3
CDR3: ASTPVAGAPDTQY

V: TRBV27
size: once
J: TRBJ1-5
CDR3: ASSQNWVRTEGFYSNQPQH

V: TRBV6-5
size: .
J: TRBJ1-2
CDR3: ASSYDLQAVNYGYT

V: TRBV29-1
size: once
J: TRBJ2-5
CDR3: SVESMGAGETQY

V: TRBV10-3
size: .
J: TRBJ2-7
CDR3: AISELGTFGEQY

V: TRBV14
size: .
J: TRBJ2-1
CDR3: ASQRGGRANEQF

V: TRBV7-2
size: .
J: TRBJ2-1
CDR3: ASRPGGAYNEQF

V: TRBV28
size: .
J: TRBJ1-2
CDR3: ASNTIRRNNYGYT

V: TRBV12-5
size: .
J: TRBJ2-7
CDR3: ASGFGDLSEQY

V: TRBV7-2
size: .
J: TRBJ2-3
CDR3: ASSLAGGNNGNTQY

V: TRBV19
size: .
J: TRBJ2-2
CDR3: ASSPGLQNTGELF

V: TRBV28
size: .
J: TRBJ2-1
CDR3: ASSLTSGSYNEQF

V: TRBV5-1
size: .
J: TRBJ1-3
CDR3: ASSLDGIGGNTIY

V: TRBV18
size: once
J: TRBJ2-7
CDR3: ASSPNTGYEQY

V: TRBV28
size: .
J: TRBJ2-2
CDR3: ASSPWDGNTGELF

V: TRBV15
size: .
J: TRBJ2-2
CDR3: ATSTDRHTGELF

V: TRBV5-5
size: .
J: TRBJ1-1
CDR3: ASSVQGVSLNTEAF

V: TRBV5-1
size: .
J: TRBJ2-3
CDR3: ASSLGLAGVMGTDTQY

V: TRBV5-1
size: once
J: TRBJ2-3
CDR3: ASSYYSGRVDTQY